What follows is one TCR beta chain and its context. The sample belongs to a study of blood T cell repertoires in COVID-19. About the study: Sites in the United States, Italy and Spain provided acute and convalescent COVID-19 samples. Sample material is recorded as cDNA or gDNA derived from T cells, B-cell-depleted T cells, or PBMCs.

In the original analysis: Amplified reference gene primers provided the basis for estimating nucleated cell counts. Using immunoSEQ multiplex PCR, the repertoire was profiled, and TCRdb retains in-frame clones only, with some absent. For V, J and clone size, that table is used; D and trimming come from the DNA. The table lists some 90,000 clones, about 88% of them singletons. The clonotype was recovered from an elderly woman with active COVID-19. The source material was peripheral blood.

DNA for the CDR3: TGTGCCAGCAGTTTAAGAGGGCTGGACACCGGGGAGCTGTTTTTT. Protein sequence: CASSLRGLDTGELFF. The rearrangement uses TRBV7-2 and TRBJ2-2; D may be TRBD2 (5 bases). The CDR3 length is 15 residues. Deletions cut 6 bases from V and 3 bases from J, with 14 bases between. Germline loops: CDR1 SGHTA, CDR2 FQGNSA.